This T cell receptor (beta chain) was found in a study of blood T cell repertoires in COVID-19. Per the authors' pipeline: Scientists estimated how many nucleated cells there were by amplifying reference gene primers. Profiling relied on immunoSEQ multiplex PCR, and the TCRdb table lists in-frame clones only, not all of them. V and J calls and clone size follow that table, whereas D and trimming were derived from the DNA. The data contain about 140,000 clones, around 88% of them singletons. The receptor's source is an older woman with acute or convalescent COVID-19. Sequencing was carried out using peripheral blood.

CDR3 in DNA: TGTGCCAGCAGCCGATTCGACAGTAACTATGGCTACACCTTC. Translated: CASSRFDSNYGYTF. The V gene is TRBV3-1 (or the pseudogene TRBV3-2), the J gene TRBJ1-2; tentative D call: TRBD1 (5 bases). Germline V lookup: CDR1 LGHDT, CDR2 YNNKEL (reference sequence). V was clipped by 4 bases and J by 1 base, with 10 bases between them. This CDR3 region has 14 residues.